This T cell receptor beta chain is drawn from a study of T-cell reconstitution after alpha-beta-depleted transplantation in children. The germline V gene has CDR1 DFQATT and CDR2 SNEGSKA (reference sequence). Trimming took 0 bases from V and 2 from J, leaving 8 bases between them. This CDR3 contains 13 residues. This clonotype was seen many times. Its antigen is not known. Findings of the study overall: Alpha-beta T cells present about two months after transplant were reported to originate from several hundred expanded graft clones. From surviving recipient T cells and thymic progenitors came the high day-60 TCRbeta diversity observed in some patients. A year post-transplant, T-cell counts and diversity derived mostly from newly produced T cells.

It was with unique molecular identifiers that the TCRbeta library was prepared. MiXCR, applied by TCRdb to the PCR reads, yields one record per CDR3 protein. The data contain over 100,000 distinct CDR3 sequences, over 9% of them seen just once; the ten biggest clones take up 30% to 35%. This clonotype originated in a boy between 2 and 15 years old with acute lymphoblastic leukemia, due to receive a stem cell transplant. The chain combines TRBV20-1 with TRBJ2-7, with a possible D match to TRBD2 (5 bases). The source was PBMCs, collected before TCRalphabeta/CD19-depleted stem cell transplant. CDR3 DNA sequence: TGCAGTGCTAGAGAGACGGGAACCTACGAGCAGTACTTC. Translation gives CSARETGTYEQYF.